This T cell receptor beta chain emerged from a study of Ad26.COV2.S vaccination and SARS-CoV-2 variants. General study points: Whether participants received vaccine or placebo, their non-spike TCR breadth was similar. Spike-specific responses of CD8+ and CD4+ T cells were reported to display substantial breadth after vaccination.

The length of the CDR3 is 14 residues. The germline V gene encodes CDR1 LGHDT and CDR2 YNNKEL (reference sequence). V was clipped by 4 bases and J by 6 bases, with 14 bases between them. Sequenced by immunoSEQ multiplex PCR; TCRdb stores in-frame clones only, minus some. Of roughly 700,000 clones in the sample, around 90% were seen once. Of note for this clone: As yet, its antigen is unknown.

The treatment here: around 19 received Ad26.COV2.S at low or high dose, single or two shots; roughly five received placebo; per-sample allocation not given. At day 63 after the first vaccine or placebo injection, samples were drawn. The administered vaccine (an Ad26 vector) expressed Wuhan-strain SARS-CoV-2 spike. The TCR comes from a person aged 18-65 years who received the Ad26.COV2.S COVID-19 vaccine or a placebo. V gene TRBV3-1 (or the pseudogene TRBV3-2) combines with J gene TRBJ2-3; D gene unclear. Source: peripheral blood, taken in a trial of Ad26.COV2.S vaccine versus placebo. The CDR3 bases are TGTGCCAGCAGCCCGACAACGGCATCGGATACGCAGTATTTT. It specifies CASSPTTASDTQYF.